This T cell receptor (beta chain) was sequenced for a study of blood T cell repertoires in COVID-19. As for the study in general: The United States, Italy and Spain supplied acute and convalescent COVID-19 samples. PBMCs, B-cell-depleted T cells, or T cells were the source of the cDNA or gDNA that made up the material.

Per the authors' pipeline: How many nucleated cells were present was estimated from reference gene primer amplification. Method: immunoSEQ multiplex PCR; TCRdb's copy keeps in-frame clones and lacks some. That table supplies the V and J calls and clone size; D and trimming were determined from the DNA. The sample comprises around 68,000 clones, under 85% of which are singletons, and roughly a tenth rests with the top ten. V lost 1 base to trimming and J lost 1 base, with 6 bases between them. Germline CDR1 reads SGHRS; CDR2 reads YFSETQ. This CDR3 has 13 residues. This clone came up many times. Other nucleotide sequences in the sample specify the same CDR3.

Sequencing was carried out using peripheral blood. The clonotype originates from a woman aged 45-65 years with acute or convalescent COVID-19. The chain joins TRBV5-1 to TRBJ2-7, with no clear D. The CDR3 sequence is CASSLSPSYEQYF. The DNA for the CDR3 is TGCGCCAGCAGCTTGTCTCCTTCCTACGAGCAGTACTTC.